This T cell receptor (beta chain) was recovered during a study of T-cell memory formation after mild COVID-19. Study information: The two donors had largely donor-specific TCR clusters. Whole-study results and caveats: Mostly located in CM and EM were contracting CD4+ clones, with contracting CD8+ clones located in EMRA. Contracting clones from day 15 to 85 had balanced CD4/CD8; later expanders favoured CD4+.

The 5'RACE method, run with constant-segment primers, produced TCR alpha and TCR beta cDNA libraries (carrying sample barcodes and UMIs). Using its own MiXCR run on the 5' RACE reads, TCRdb lists one record per CDR3 protein. The sample has a few hundred thousand distinct CDR3 sequences, 14% seen once. The CDR3 extends over 17 amino acids. Trimming took 4 bases from V and 3 from J, leaving 22 bases between them. Looked up from germline, CDR1 is SGHNT and CDR2 is YYREEE (reference sequence). Details on this clonotype: The antigen is not known.

This clonotype was obtained from a young man who had mild COVID-19 (a few samples of this study predate the infection). Cell type and time point are not known. Material: PBMCs or a T cell subset sorted from them (not recorded which). The chain joins TRBV5-4 to TRBJ2-5, with D perhaps TRBD1 (6 bases). The CDR3 loop is CASSPSRWGLEKETQYF. DNA for the CDR3: TGTGCCAGCAGCCCATCGCGGTGGGGGCTAGAGAAAGAGACCCAGTACTTC. The complete variable domain, with remaining parts taken from reference TRBV5-4 and TRBJ2-5, reads ETGVTQSPTHLIKTRGQQVTLRCSSQSGHNTVSWYQQALGQGPQFIFQYYREEENGRGNFPPRFSGLQFPNYSSELNVNALELDDSALYLCASSPSRWGLEKETQYFGPGTRLLVL.